This TCR beta chain is drawn from a study of immune evolution from preneoplasia to lung adenocarcinoma. Points from the study as a whole: Clonality was highest in normal lung, lower in later-stage lesions apparently. From normal lung to invasive adenocarcinoma, top clone frequencies appeared to decrease.

A note on this clone: Its matching antigen is unknown.

Produced via immunoSEQ multiplex PCR; TCRdb's table is partial and in-frame only. Of roughly 5,400 clones detected, around 87% appear once; the ten largest clones hold about 3.5%. H&E slides confirmed each diagnosis, reviewed by two pathologists independently. This CDR3 is built from 16 residues. From germline, CDR1 is SGHDT and CDR2 YYEEEE. V lost 4 bases to trimming and J lost 4 bases, with 18 bases between them. The chain uses TRBV5-6 and TRBJ2-1; TRBD2 is a possible D gene (6 bases). The clonotype comes from a person aged 50-70 years with lung adenocarcinoma. Sequencing used FFPE invasive lung adenocarcinoma tissue. DNA for the CDR3: TGTGCCAGCAGCGGGGTGGGGCGGGATATTTACAATGAGCAGTTCTTC. Translated, it gives CASSGVGRDIYNEQFF.